These 14 T cell receptor beta chains came from one sample sequenced in a study of T cells in Graves' hyperthyroidism and ophthalmopathy. Researchers amplified the TCR beta CDR3 regions from RNA transcripts. An initial round of RT-PCR targeting the TCR CDR3 relied on the HTBI primer set. TCRdb reanalysed the multiplex PCR reads using MiXCR and keeps one entry per CDR3 protein. In the table there are 530,000 or so distinct CDR3 sequences, more than 45% of which are singletons. Sequencing was carried out using peripheral blood or thyroid tissue (not recorded which). The receptors come from a young woman with Graves' hyperthyroidism.

Ten or more counts support this clonotype. The chain recombines TRBV7-3 with TRBJ2-2; 9 bases map to TRBD2. The length of the CDR3 is 18 residues. CDR1 and CDR2 (germline): SGHTA, FQGTGA. Trimming took 3 bases from V and 6 from J; bases not matched to a gene: 14. This CDR3 reads CASSFAPGGAGGAGELFF. The CDR3 DNA is TGTGCCAGCAGCTTTGCCCCCGGGGGAGCGGGAGGCGCCGGGGAGCTGTTTTTT.

The V gene is TRBV7-3, the J gene TRBJ2-1, with TRBD2 matching over 11 bases. This CDR3 is 15 amino acids long. V was clipped by 3 bases and J by 7 bases; unmatched bases: 5. The germline V gene encodes CDR1 SGHTA and CDR2 FQGTGA. CDR3 in DNA: TGTGCCAGCAGCTTTCTAGCGGGAGGAGGTAATGAGCAGTTCTTC. As protein: CASSFLAGGGNEQFF. Complete variable domain (other parts from reference TRBV7-3 and TRBJ2-1): GAGVSQTPSNKVTEKGKYVELRCDPISGHTALYWYRQSLGQGPEFLIYFQGTGAADDSGLPNDRFFAVRPEGSVSTLKIQRTERGDSAVYLCASSFLAGGGNEQFFGPGTRLTVL.

The chain carries TRBV3-1 and TRBJ1-4; D unresolved. The V end was cut by 1 base, the J end by 6 bases, with 9 bases between. CDR3 length equals 14 residues. Germline CDR1 reads LGHDT; CDR2 reads YNNKEL (reference sequence). CDR3 DNA sequence: TGTGCCAGCAGCCAAGGGGCGGAGTATGAAAAACTGTTTTTT. Translation: CASSQGAEYEKLFF.

This clonotype was seen at least ten times. The chain couples TRBV24-1 to TRBJ2-6; 7 nucleotides match TRBD1. Losses at the gene ends were 3 bases for V and 1 base for J; bases not matched to a gene: 2. This CDR3 region has 16 residues. Germline V gives CDR1 KGHDR, CDR2 SFDVKD. The CDR3 spells CATSDDRESGANVLTF. The CDR3 DNA is TGTGCCACCAGTGATGACAGGGAATCTGGGGCCAACGTCCTGACTTTC.

This clonotype was counted many times. The chain carries TRBV10-3 and TRBJ1-1; D gene ambiguous. V was clipped by 0 bases and J by 5 bases, with 7 bases between them. The CDR3 contains 13 residues. Germline CDR1 and CDR2: ENHRY and SYGVKD. CDR3 coding DNA: TGTGCCATCAGTGAGTCGGAGGAAACTGAAGCTTTCTTT. Translation gives CAISESEETEAFF.

The J gene is TRBJ1-6, the V gene TRBV19, with D possibly being TRBD1 (6 bases). The CDR3 spans 15 residues. The V and J ends lost 5 bases and 10 bases respectively, with 18 bases between them. Germline loops: CDR1 LNHDA, CDR2 SQIVND (reference sequence). As DNA, the CDR3 is TGTGCCAGTAGTGTGGACAGCCTTAGGGGATCACCCCTCCACTTT. As protein: CASSVDSLRGSPLHF.

At least ten counts were recorded for this clonotype. This chain uses TRBV19 with TRBJ1-1, with D unclear. Trimming cost V 4 bases and J 6 bases, with 9 bases left between them. This CDR3 contains 12 residues. Germline V gene lookup returns CDR1 LNHDA and CDR2 SQIVND (reference sequence). As DNA, the CDR3 is TGTGCCAGTAGTACAAATCAGGCTGAAGCTTTCTTT. It codes for CASSTNQAEAFF.

The chain links TRBV11-2 to TRBJ2-2; no clear D gene. The germline V gene has CDR1 SGHAT and CDR2 FQNNGV. V gave up 2 bases and J gave up 4 bases, with 8 bases separating them. CDR3 length equals 14 residues. The DNA for the CDR3 is TGTGCCAGCAGCTTATTCAAGCTCACCGGGGAGCTGTTTTTT. Amino acid sequence: CASSLFKLTGELFF.

The J gene is TRBJ1-4, the V gene TRBV29-1; D uncertain. Germline loops: CDR1 SQVTM, CDR2 ANQGSEA. V lost 7 bases to trimming and J lost 6 bases, with 21 bases between them. There are 15 residues in the CDR3. The CDR3 region is CSAKRGQGNYEKLFF. In DNA form, the CDR3 reads TGCAGCGCAAAAAGAGGCCAAGGGAACTATGAAAAACTGTTTTTT.

This clonotype has ten or more counts. The J gene is TRBJ1-3, the V gene TRBV10-3; no clear D. V was trimmed by 7 bases and J by 0 bases, leaving 10 bases between them. The CDR3 is 14 amino acids. Germline CDR1 reads ENHRY; CDR2 reads SYGVKD. The CDR3 loop is CAIIPEDSGNTIYF. The CDR3 DNA is TGTGCCATCATCCCAGAGGACTCTGGAAACACCATATATTTT.

This clonotype showed up many times. The rearrangement uses TRBV2 and TRBJ2-7, with D tentatively TRBD1 (5 bases). The CDR3 is 15 residues long. V shed 8 bases and J shed 2 bases, with 19 bases lying between them. Looked up from germline, CDR1 is SNHLY and CDR2 is FYNNEI. DNA for the CDR3: TGTGCCAGCGGACCGGCTGGGGCCTCCCCCTACGAGCAGTACTTC. As protein: CASGPAGASPYEQYF.

Written as DNA, the CDR3 is TGTGCCAGCCAAGATCTGGGAGGCCCAGAGACCCAGTACTTC. Translated: CASQDLGGPETQYF. The chain employs TRBV25-1 and TRBJ2-5; D is possibly TRBD2 (6 bases). Germline lookup yields CDR1 MGHDK and CDR2 SYGVNS. The CDR3 has 14 amino acids. Trimming took off 8 bases at V and 4 bases at J, with 17 bases between the two ends.

The table lists this clonotype with a few counts. The V and J genes are TRBV19 and TRBJ1-1; D call uncertain. The CDR3 length is 13 residues. CDR1 and CDR2 from the germline V gene are LNHDA and SQIVND (reference sequence). The germline V and J ends were trimmed by 5 bases and 4 bases, with 11 bases remaining between them. CDR3 DNA sequence: TGTGCCAGTAGTGGGAGCAGGTTCACTGAAGCTTTCTTT. This encodes CASSGSRFTEAFF.

The chain recombines TRBV20-1 with TRBJ2-7; 10 bases are a match to TRBD2. The J segment lost 7 bases and the V segment lost 5 bases, leaving 8 bases of the junction unmatched. The CDR3 covers 13 residues. CDR1 DFQATT and CDR2 SNEGSKA come from the germline V gene (reference sequence). The CDR3 protein is CSAPIAGGGEQYF. The CDR3 coding sequence is TGCAGTGCTCCAATAGCGGGAGGCGGGGAGCAGTACTTC.